This T cell receptor beta chain is from a study of spatial heterogeneity in lung cancer. Overall study context: Fewer alpha-chain than beta-chain sequences were consistently detected.

TCRdb passed the 5' RACE reads through MiXCR, listing each CDR3 protein once. This table has about 9,600 distinct CDR3 sequences, just under 6.5% appearing once. Time point specified: sample taken at primary tumor resection. Concerning this clonotype itself: The antigen is unknown.

Study observations and caveats: Counts that tracked tumor mutation counts were those of expanded intratumoral alpha and beta TCRs.

Between the trimmed V and J ends, which lost 8 bases and 0 bases, there was a span of 22 bases. Per germline, CDR1 DFQATT and CDR2 SNEGSKA (reference sequence). This CDR3 has 16 residues. The clonotype comes from a male donor with early-stage non-small cell lung cancer. The material sequenced was lung tumor tissue, taken at surgery. V is TRBV20-1 and J is TRBJ1-1; D call uncertain. CDR3 region: CSTSGTAISMNTEAFF. Here the CDR3 DNA reads TGCAGTACCTCGGGAACAGCTATTTCGATGAACACTGAAGCTTTCTTT.